Each of the 20 T cell receptor beta chains below was sequenced from the same sample in a study of T cell repertoires in cytomegalovirus infection. TCRdb re-derived calls from the reads in MiXCR, one entry per CDR3 protein. Of hundreds of thousands of distinct CDR3 sequences listed, 25% to 40% were seen once; the top ten hold roughly 15%. The sequenced sample consisted of PBMCs. The receptors here all came from a human donor in good health (CMV status not recorded). Some clones in this sample may be carry-over from other donors' samples.

This clonotype was observed at least ten times. The chain combines TRBV7-2 with TRBJ2-7; D is perhaps TRBD1 (7 bases). This CDR3 is built from 15 residues. Trimming removed 0 bases from V and 4 bases from J, with 13 bases in between. Germline V gene lookup returns CDR1 SGHTA and CDR2 FQGNSA. The CDR3: CASSLARDRQYEQYF. The DNA of the CDR3 is TGTGCCAGCAGCTTAGCGCGGGACAGACAATACGAGCAGTACTTC.

This clonotype has more than one count but fewer than ten. This chain joins TRBV4-3 and TRBJ2-1; D tentatively reads TRBD1 or TRBD2 (6 bases each). The CDR3 is 15 amino acids. Between the trimmed V and J ends, which lost 0 bases and 2 bases, there was a span of 8 bases. Germline V lookup: CDR1 LGHNA, CDR2 YSLEER. The CDR3 DNA sequence: TGCGCCAGCAGCCAAGAGGGGGGCGCCTACAATGAGCAGTTCTTC. Protein product: CASSQEGGAYNEQFF.

The chain uses TRBV2 and TRBJ2-7, with TRBD1 matching over 9 bases. Germline lookup yields CDR1 SNHLY and CDR2 FYNNEI. The CDR3 loop spans 14 amino acids. J lost 3 bases, V lost 8 bases, and 8 bases had no gene match. The CDR3 DNA is TGTGCCAGCGCTACCAGGACAGGGGACTACGAGCAGTACTTC. It specifies CASATRTGDYEQYF. The full variable domain, with the rest looked up from reference TRBV2 and TRBJ2-7, is EPEVTQTPSHQVTQMGQEVILRCVPISNHLYFYWYRQILGQKVEFLVSFYNNEISEKSEIFDDQFSVERPDGSNFTLKIRSTKLEDSAMYFCASATRTGDYEQYFGPGTRLTVT.

The V gene is TRBV4-3, the J gene TRBJ2-1, with 8 bases fitting TRBD2. The CDR3 is made up of 16 amino acids. Trimming cost V 4 bases and J 3 bases; bases outside gene matches: 8. CDR1 and CDR2 from the germline V gene are LGHNA and YSLEER. CDR3 loop: CASSRGPGGSYNEQFF. CDR3 in DNA: TGCGCCAGCAGCCGAGGACCGGGGGGGAGCTACAATGAGCAGTTCTTC.

The V call is TRBV20-1, the J call TRBJ2-2; D perhaps matches TRBD2 (6 bases). The CDR3 runs to 15 residues. Germline assignment: CDR1 DFQATT and CDR2 SNEGSKA (reference sequence). V lost 2 bases, J lost 5 bases, and 15 bases lay in between. CDR3 in amino acids: CSARRDSTWTGELFF. CDR3 DNA: TGCAGTGCTAGAAGGGACTCAACGTGGACCGGGGAGCTGTTTTTT.

This chain joins TRBV28 and TRBJ2-3, with a possible D match to TRBD2 (6 bases). V lost 9 bases and J lost 6, with 10 bases in between. The germline V gene encodes CDR1 MDHEN and CDR2 SYDVKM. There are 11 residues in the CDR3. Here the CDR3 reads CASRGLDTQYF. CDR3 DNA: TGTGCCAGTCGGGGGTTGGATACGCAGTATTTT.

The chain has TRBV9 and TRBJ2-6; perhaps TRBD1 as D (6 bases). The CDR3 spans 17 residues. V lost 2 bases to trimming and J lost 0 bases, with 12 bases between them. Germline lookup yields CDR1 SGDLS and CDR2 YYNGEE. The DNA of the CDR3 is TGTGCCAGCAGCGTTGCAGGGGATAGCTCTGGGGCCAACGTCCTGACTTTC. Translating gives CASSVAGDSSGANVLTF.

The CDR3 region is CASSRRDSGLGETQYF. The CDR3 DNA follows: TGTGCCAGCAGCCGTAGGGACAGCGGGCTTGGAGAGACCCAGTACTTC. The genes are TRBV5-6 and TRBJ2-5; D may be TRBD1 (7 bases). Germline V gene sequence: CDR1 SGHDT, CDR2 YYEEEE. Trimming left V 4 bases short and J 4 bases short, with 20 bases between. The CDR3 runs 16 residues.

This sequence joins TRBV6-6 and TRBJ1-1; TRBD1 might be the D (5 bases). The V gene's germline CDR1 is MNHNY and CDR2 SVGAGI (reference sequence). CDR3 length: 18 residues. Trimming took 0 bases from V and 1 from J, leaving 18 bases between them. The CDR3 sequence: CASSYSMGRTRGNTEAFF. DNA of the CDR3: TGTGCCAGCAGTTACTCGATGGGACGGACGAGGGGGAACACTGAAGCTTTCTTT.

The J gene is TRBJ2-5, the V gene TRBV5-1; TRBD1 agrees at 10 bases. Unmatched junction bases numbered 12, after V lost 4 bases and J lost 6 bases. The CDR3 runs to 16 residues. Germline V gene sequence: CDR1 SGHRS, CDR2 YFSETQ. CDR3 sequence: CASSTQDRGGRKTQYF. The CDR3 DNA reads as TGCGCCAGCAGCACCCAGGACAGGGGGGGTAGAAAGACCCAGTACTTC.

This clonotype was seen a handful of times. The CDR3 nucleotides read TGTGCCAGCAGTTACTCGATAATGGACAGGGGCAGGACTAACTATGGCTACACCTTC. Translated, it gives CASSYSIMDRGRTNYGYTF. The rearrangement uses TRBV6-8 and TRBJ1-2; 9 nucleotides line up with TRBD1. Germline CDR1 and CDR2: MNHGY and SAAAGT. The V and J ends lost 0 bases and 0 bases, in that order; junction bases with no gene match: 11. The CDR3 consists of 19 residues.

V gene TRBV20-1 combines with J gene TRBJ1-1; no clear D gene. The CDR3 totals 13 residues. Trimming took off 2 bases at V and 8 bases at J, with 15 bases between the two ends. Germline-derived CDR1 and CDR2 are DFQATT and SNEGSKA (reference sequence). CDR3 DNA sequence: TGCAGTGCTAGAAACGGACGAAAGGGCGAAGCTTTCTTT. Translation: CSARNGRKGEAFF.

The sample holds a few counts of this clonotype. The CDR3 sequence is CASSPLNRVLYGYTF. The CDR3 region has the DNA TGTGCCAGCAGCCCCCTCAACAGGGTGCTCTATGGCTACACCTTC. This chain uses TRBV28 with TRBJ1-2; tentative D call: TRBD1 (6 bases). Trimming took off 6 bases at V and 4 bases at J, with 18 bases between the two ends. The V gene's germline CDR1 is MDHEN and CDR2 SYDVKM. This CDR3 has 15 amino acids.

Only a few counts were recorded for this clonotype. The V gene is TRBV6-1, the J gene TRBJ1-1; maybe TRBD1 (5 bases). The CDR3 runs 14 residues. The germline V and J ends were trimmed by 5 bases and 1 base, with 11 bases remaining between them. Per germline, CDR1 MNHNS and CDR2 SASEGT. CDR3 region: CASSYTGGNTEAFF. For the CDR3, the DNA is TGTGCCAGCAGTTATACTGGGGGGAACACTGAAGCTTTCTTT.

The rearrangement joins TRBV24-1 to TRBJ2-3; 16 bases fit TRBD2. This CDR3 is built from 18 residues. Unmatched junction bases numbered 7, after V lost 5 bases and J lost 3 bases. Per germline, CDR1 KGHDR and CDR2 SFDVKD. The CDR3 is CATSGMGLAGGRTDTQYF. The CDR3 nucleotides read TGTGCCACCAGTGGCATGGGACTAGCGGGGGGGCGGACAGATACGCAGTATTTT.

This chain joins TRBV6-6 and TRBJ2-2, with a possible D match to TRBD1 (6 bases). The CDR3 loop spans 14 amino acids. Trimming took off 6 bases at V and 1 base at J, with 9 bases between the two ends. Germline CDR1 MNHNY, CDR2 SVGAGI (reference sequence). This CDR3 reads CASRPGQNTGELFF. Here the CDR3 DNA reads TGTGCCAGCAGGCCGGGACAGAACACCGGGGAGCTGTTTTTT.

This clonotype was seen more than once but under ten times. The gene calls are TRBV19 and TRBJ2-3; TRBD2 might be the D (5 bases). The CDR3 is made up of 15 amino acids. Germline V gene lookup returns CDR1 LNHDA and CDR2 SQIVND (reference sequence). V dropped 6 bases and J dropped 2 bases, with 15 bases sitting between them. The CDR3 nucleotides are TGTGCCAGTAGCACCGGGAAATCATTCACAGATACGCAGTATTTT. The encoded protein is CASSTGKSFTDTQYF.

This clonotype was observed a single time. One junction end disagrees with the germline gene, perhaps due to a read error. The V and J genes are TRBV28 and TRBJ1-5; 10 positions agree with TRBD1. Germline V gives CDR1 MDHEN, CDR2 SYDVKM. The CDR3 has 15 residues. The CDR3 sequence: CARSSAGTGVQPQHF. The CDR3 DNA reads as TGTGCCAGAAGTTCCGCCGGGACAGGGGTTCAGCCCCAGCATTTT.

This clonotype came up many times. The genes are TRBV7-2 and TRBJ2-7, with 7 bases identical to TRBD1. CDR3 length: 15 residues. Germline V gene sequence: CDR1 SGHTA, CDR2 FQGNSA. Trimming cost V 5 bases and J 3 bases; bases outside gene matches: 10. CDR3 amino acids: CASSRAGTADYEQYF. CDR3 DNA sequence: TGTGCCAGCAGCCGCGCCGGGACAGCCGACTACGAGCAGTACTTC.

Of note for this clonotype: A junction end diverges from the germline sequence, so it may reflect a read error. V usage is TRBV5-3 and J usage is TRBJ1-4, with D unclear. Being an ORF, TRBV5-3 has a function that is uncertain. This CDR3 comprises 13 residues. CDR3 sequence reads: CASSSTTNEKLFF. CDR3 DNA sequence: TGTGCCAGCAGCTCTACAACTAATGAAAAACTGTTTTTT.